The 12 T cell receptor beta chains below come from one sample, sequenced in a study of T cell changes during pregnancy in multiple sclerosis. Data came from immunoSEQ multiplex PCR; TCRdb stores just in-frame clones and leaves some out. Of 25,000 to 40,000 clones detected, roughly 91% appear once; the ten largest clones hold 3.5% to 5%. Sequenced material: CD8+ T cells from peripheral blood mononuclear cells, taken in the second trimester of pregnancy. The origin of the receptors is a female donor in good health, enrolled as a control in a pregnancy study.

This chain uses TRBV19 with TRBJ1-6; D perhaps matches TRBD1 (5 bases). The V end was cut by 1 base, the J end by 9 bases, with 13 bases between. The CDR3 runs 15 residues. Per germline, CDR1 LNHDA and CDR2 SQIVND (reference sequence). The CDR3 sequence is CASSIAREGGSPLHF. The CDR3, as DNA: TGTGCCAGTAGTATAGCCAGGGAAGGTGGTTCACCCCTCCACTTT.

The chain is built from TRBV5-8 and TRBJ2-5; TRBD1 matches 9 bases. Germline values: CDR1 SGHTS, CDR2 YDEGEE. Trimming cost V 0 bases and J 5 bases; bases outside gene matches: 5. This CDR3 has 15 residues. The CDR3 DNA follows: TGTGCCAGCAGCTTGGTAGGAACAGGGGGCGAGACCCAGTACTTC. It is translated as CASSLVGTGGETQYF.

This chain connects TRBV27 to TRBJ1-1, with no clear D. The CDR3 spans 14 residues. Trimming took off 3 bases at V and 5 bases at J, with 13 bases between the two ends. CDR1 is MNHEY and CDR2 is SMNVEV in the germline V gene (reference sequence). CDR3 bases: TGTGCCAGCAGTTTGTTTGCGGGAATTACTGAAGCTTTCTTT. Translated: CASSLFAGITEAFF.

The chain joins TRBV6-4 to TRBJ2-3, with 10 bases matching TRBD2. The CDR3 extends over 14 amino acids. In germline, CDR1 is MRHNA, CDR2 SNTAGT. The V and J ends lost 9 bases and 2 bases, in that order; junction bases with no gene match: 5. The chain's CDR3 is CASSSGGNTDTQYF. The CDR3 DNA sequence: TGTGCCAGTTCTAGCGGGGGAAACACAGATACGCAGTATTTT.

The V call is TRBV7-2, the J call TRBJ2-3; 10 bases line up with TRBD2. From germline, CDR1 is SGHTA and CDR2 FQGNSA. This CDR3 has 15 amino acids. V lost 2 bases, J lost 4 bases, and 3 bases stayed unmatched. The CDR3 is CASSLSGGAADTQYF. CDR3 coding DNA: TGTGCCAGCAGCTTAAGCGGGGGGGCCGCAGATACGCAGTATTTT.

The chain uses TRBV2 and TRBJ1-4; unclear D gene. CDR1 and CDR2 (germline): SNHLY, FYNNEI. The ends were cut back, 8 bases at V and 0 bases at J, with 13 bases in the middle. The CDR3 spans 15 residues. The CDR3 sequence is CASVERDATNEKLFF. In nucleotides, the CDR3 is TGTGCCAGCGTGGAGCGGGATGCAACTAATGAAAAACTGTTTTTT.

The CDR3 DNA follows: TGTGCCAGCAGCTCCTCCGGGGTCCAAGAGACCCAGTACTTC. As protein: CASSSSGVQETQYF. This rearrangement joins TRBV7-9 to TRBJ2-5; weak D call: TRBD2 (5 bases). V was clipped by 4 bases and J by 1 base, with 10 bases between them. Germline CDR1 and CDR2: SEHNR and FQNEAQ (reference sequence). The length of the CDR3 is 14 residues.

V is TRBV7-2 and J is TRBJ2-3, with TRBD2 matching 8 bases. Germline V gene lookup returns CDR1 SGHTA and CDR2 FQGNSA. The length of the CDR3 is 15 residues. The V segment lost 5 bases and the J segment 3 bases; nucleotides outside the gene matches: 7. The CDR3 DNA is TGTGCCAGCAGCCCGGGACCGGGGGGGACAGATACGCAGTATTTT. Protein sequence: CASSPGPGGTDTQYF.

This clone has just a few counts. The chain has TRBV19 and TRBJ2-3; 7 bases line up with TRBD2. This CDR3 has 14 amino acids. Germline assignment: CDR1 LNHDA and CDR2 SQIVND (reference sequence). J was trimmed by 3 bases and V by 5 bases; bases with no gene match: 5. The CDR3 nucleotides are TGTGCCAGTAGTGCCCCCGGGGGGACAGATACGCAGTATTTT. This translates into CASSAPGGTDTQYF.

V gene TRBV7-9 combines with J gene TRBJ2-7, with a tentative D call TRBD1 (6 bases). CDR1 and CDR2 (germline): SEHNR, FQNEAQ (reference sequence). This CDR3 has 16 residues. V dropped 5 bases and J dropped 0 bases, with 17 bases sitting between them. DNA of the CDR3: TGTGCCAGCAGCGGGCACCGGGACACAGACTCCTACGAGCAGTACTTC. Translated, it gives CASSGHRDTDSYEQYF.

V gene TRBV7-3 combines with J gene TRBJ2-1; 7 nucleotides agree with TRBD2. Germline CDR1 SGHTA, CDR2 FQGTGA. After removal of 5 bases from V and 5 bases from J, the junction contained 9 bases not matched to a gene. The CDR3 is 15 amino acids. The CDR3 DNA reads TGTGCCAGCAGCCAAGGCGGGGGATTTCACAATGAGCAGTTCTTC. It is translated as CASSQGGGFHNEQFF.

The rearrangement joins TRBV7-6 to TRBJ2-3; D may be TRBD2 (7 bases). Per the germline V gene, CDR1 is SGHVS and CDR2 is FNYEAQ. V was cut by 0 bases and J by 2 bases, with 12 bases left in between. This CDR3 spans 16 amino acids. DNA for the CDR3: TGTGCCAGCAGCTTAGCGGGGGGGCGTTTCACAGATACGCAGTATTTT. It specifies CASSLAGGRFTDTQYF.